The clone carrying this T cell receptor (beta chain) has a single count. Its antigen is still unknown. These data belong to a study of cytomegalovirus exposure and HLA in healthy donors. The study, taken as a whole, reports: High specificity and sensitivity for cytomegalovirus status were reported for the classifier. In an earlier analysis, productive rearrangement rates for most beta V segments clustered near 87% or 30%.

The V gene's germline CDR1 is SGHNT and CDR2 YYREEE (reference sequence). This CDR3 has 15 residues. The junction had 3 bases not matched to a gene; V was cut back by 4 bases and J by 0 bases. 13 Jbeta primers and 60 Vbeta primers were used for the PCR. Sequencing was performed with immunoSEQ multiplex PCR; in TCRdb, only in-frame clones are kept and a portion is missing. Of around 200,000 clones in the sample, 65% to 90% were seen once. The rearrangement links TRBV5-4 to TRBJ2-1, with 8 bases aligning to TRBD2. The sequencing sample was made of PBMCs. The TCR sequence derives from a woman between 45 and 60 years old in good health and CMV-seronegative. CDR3 region: CASSRGLASYNEQFF. CDR3 in DNA: TGTGCCAGCAGCCGTGGACTAGCCTCCTACAATGAGCAGTTCTTC. Full variable domain (rest looked up from reference TRBV5-4 and TRBJ2-1): ETGVTQSPTHLIKTRGQQVTLRCSSQSGHNTVSWYQQALGQGPQFIFQYYREEENGRGNFPPRFSGLQFPNYSSELNVNALELDDSALYLCASSRGLASYNEQFFGPGTRLTVL.